This T cell receptor beta chain is from a study of T cell changes during pregnancy in multiple sclerosis. This table comes from immunoSEQ multiplex PCR, and its TCRdb copy is limited to in-frame clones, with some not included. The sample lists 29,000 or so clones; around nine tenths were seen once. The TCR sequence derives from a female donor with multiple sclerosis, enrolled in a pregnancy study. The starting material was CD4+ T cells from peripheral blood mononuclear cells, obtained in the first trimester of pregnancy.

For the CDR3, the DNA is TGTGCCAGCTCACCACGACAGGAACTGGGTGACTATGGCTACACCTTC. It yields the protein CASSPRQELGDYGYTF. The V gene is TRBV18, the J gene TRBJ1-2; possible D gene TRBD1, 6 bases. The CDR3 sequence is 16 residues long. V dropped 1 base and J dropped 3 bases, with 15 bases sitting between them. Germline V CDR1 and CDR2: KGHSH, LQKENI.